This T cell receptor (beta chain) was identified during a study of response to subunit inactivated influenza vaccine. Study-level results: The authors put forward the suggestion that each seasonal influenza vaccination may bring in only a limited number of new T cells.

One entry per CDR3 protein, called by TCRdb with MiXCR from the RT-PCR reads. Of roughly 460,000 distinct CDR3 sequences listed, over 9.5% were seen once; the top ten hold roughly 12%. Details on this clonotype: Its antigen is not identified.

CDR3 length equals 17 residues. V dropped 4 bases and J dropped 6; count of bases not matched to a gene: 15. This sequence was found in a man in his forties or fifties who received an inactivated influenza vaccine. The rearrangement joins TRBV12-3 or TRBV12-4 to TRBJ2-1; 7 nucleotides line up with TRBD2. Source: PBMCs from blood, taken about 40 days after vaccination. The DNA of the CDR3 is TGTGCCAGCAGTTCATTCCGACGACTAGCTTACCTCAATGAGCAGTTCTTC. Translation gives CASSSFRRLAYLNEQFF.